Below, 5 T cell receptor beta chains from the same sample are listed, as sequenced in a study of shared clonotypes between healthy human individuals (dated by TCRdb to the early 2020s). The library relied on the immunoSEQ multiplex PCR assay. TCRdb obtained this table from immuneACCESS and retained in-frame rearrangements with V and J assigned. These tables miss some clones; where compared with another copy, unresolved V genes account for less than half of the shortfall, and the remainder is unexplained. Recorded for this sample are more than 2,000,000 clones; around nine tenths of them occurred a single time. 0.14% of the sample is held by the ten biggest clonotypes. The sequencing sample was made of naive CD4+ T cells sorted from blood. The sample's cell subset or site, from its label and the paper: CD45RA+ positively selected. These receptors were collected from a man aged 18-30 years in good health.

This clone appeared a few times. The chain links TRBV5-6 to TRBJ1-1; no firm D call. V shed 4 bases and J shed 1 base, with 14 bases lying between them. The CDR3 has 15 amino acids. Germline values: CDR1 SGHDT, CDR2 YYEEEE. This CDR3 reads CASSGIETPNTEAFF. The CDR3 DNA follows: TGTGCCAGCAGCGGCATAGAAACGCCGAACACTGAAGCTTTCTTT.

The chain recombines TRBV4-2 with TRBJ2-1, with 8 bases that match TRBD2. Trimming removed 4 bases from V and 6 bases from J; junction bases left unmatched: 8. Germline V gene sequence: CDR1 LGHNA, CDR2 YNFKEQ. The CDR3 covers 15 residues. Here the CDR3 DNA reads TGTGCCAGCAGCCCGTATAGCGGGGCTCTCAATGAGCAGTTCTTC. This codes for CASSPYSGALNEQFF.

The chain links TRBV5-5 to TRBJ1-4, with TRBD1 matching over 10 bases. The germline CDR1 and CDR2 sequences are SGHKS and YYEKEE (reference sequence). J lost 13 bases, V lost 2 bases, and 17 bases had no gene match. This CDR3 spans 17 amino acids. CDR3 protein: CASSFSTGGLAIERLFF. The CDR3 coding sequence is TGTGCCAGCAGCTTCTCGACAGGGGGCCTAGCCATTGAGAGACTGTTTTTT.

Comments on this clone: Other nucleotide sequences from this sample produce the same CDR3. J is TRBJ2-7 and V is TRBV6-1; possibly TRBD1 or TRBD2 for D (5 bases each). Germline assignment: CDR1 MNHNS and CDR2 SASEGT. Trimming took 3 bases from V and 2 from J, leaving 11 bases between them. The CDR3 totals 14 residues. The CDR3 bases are TGTGCCAGCAGTGACGAGAGGGGACCCTACGAGCAGTACTTC. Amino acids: CASSDERGPYEQYF.

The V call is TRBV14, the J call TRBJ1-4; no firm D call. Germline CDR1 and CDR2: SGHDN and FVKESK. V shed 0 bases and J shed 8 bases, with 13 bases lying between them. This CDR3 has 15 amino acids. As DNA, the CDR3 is TGTGCCAGCAGCCAAGACTTGGGAAACAAAGAAAAACTGTTTTTT. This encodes CASSQDLGNKEKLFF.